The 15 T cell receptor beta chains below were found in one sample sequenced in a study of shared clonotypes between healthy human individuals. Sequencing was performed with immunoSEQ multiplex PCR; in TCRdb, only in-frame clones are kept and a portion is missing. The top ten hold around 0.4% of the sample, which has 2 million to 3 million clones, roughly 93% seen once. Sample: naive CD4+ T cells from PBMCs. Noted subset: CD45RA+ positively selected. The receptors come from a man younger than 35 in good health. Some clones in this sample may be carry-over from other donors' samples.

The rearrangement links TRBV5-8 to TRBJ2-1; D uncertain. The CDR3 length is 15 residues. Between the trimmed V and J ends, which lost 3 bases and 0 bases, there was a span of 10 bases. Germline V gene sequence: CDR1 SGHTS, CDR2 YDEGEE. CDR3 DNA: TGTGCCAGCAGCTCGGAAGGCCGCTCCTACAATGAGCAGTTCTTC. It is translated as CASSSEGRSYNEQFF.

This clone was counted only a few times. V gene TRBV2 combines with J gene TRBJ1-4; 7 bases align to TRBD1. There are 14 residues in the CDR3. Germline lookup yields CDR1 SNHLY and CDR2 FYNNEI. The V gene end was trimmed by 4 bases and the J gene end by 8 bases; junction bases not matched to a gene: 7. CDR3 sequence reads: CASSVEGGSEKLFF. The CDR3 region has the DNA TGTGCCAGCAGTGTCGAAGGGGGCTCGGAAAAACTGTTTTTT.

V and J are TRBV7-9 and TRBJ2-7; D uncertain. This CDR3 has 15 residues. CDR1 is SEHNR and CDR2 is FQNEAQ in the germline V gene (reference sequence). The V end lost 6 bases, the J end lost 2 bases, and 17 bases lay between the germline ends. The CDR3 region has the DNA TGTGCCAGCAGTCGTCCCGGGCCCCTCGCCTACGAGCAGTACTTC. It is translated as CASSRPGPLAYEQYF.

About this clone itself: Other DNA sequences from this sample encode an identical CDR3 as well. The V gene is TRBV7-2, the J gene TRBJ2-1; D remains unclear. The length of the CDR3 is 13 residues. V was cut by 1 base and J by 6 bases, with 7 bases left in between. In germline, CDR1 is SGHTA, CDR2 FQGNSA. The CDR3 spells CASSLGPGNEQFF. In DNA, the CDR3 is TGTGCCAGCAGCTTAGGCCCTGGCAATGAGCAGTTCTTC.

This clone was detected only once. CDR3 in amino acids: CASSLFRARANEKLFF. Here the CDR3 DNA reads TGTGCCAGCAGTTTGTTTCGGGCTCGGGCTAATGAAAAACTGTTTTTT. The chain carries TRBV28 and TRBJ1-4, with D uncertain. Trimming pared 3 bases from V and 3 bases from J, leaving 14 bases between. The germline gives CDR1 MDHEN, CDR2 SYDVKM. The CDR3 consists of 16 residues.

As to this clone: Other nucleotide sequences from this sample produce the same CDR3. J is TRBJ2-3 and V is TRBV20-1; unclear D gene. V was cut by 6 bases and J by 2 bases, with 0 bases left in between. Germline V gene lookup returns CDR1 DFQATT and CDR2 SNEGSKA (reference sequence). There are 9 residues in the CDR3. The CDR3 DNA is TGCAGTGCCACAGATACGCAGTATTTT. Its protein product is CSATDTQYF.

The rearrangement links TRBV28 to TRBJ2-7; D is possibly TRBD2 (5 bases). The CDR3 loop spans 14 amino acids. V was pared by 3 bases and J by 3 bases, with 12 bases between. Germline V CDR1 and CDR2: MDHEN, SYDVKM. This CDR3 is CASSFSSGLYEQYF. The CDR3 DNA is TGTGCCAGCAGTTTCTCCAGCGGCCTCTACGAGCAGTACTTC.

The chain recombines TRBV30 with TRBJ1-2; a possible D gene is TRBD1 (5 bases). V shed 3 bases and J shed 2 bases, with 16 bases lying between them. This CDR3 is 15 amino acids long. Germline V gene sequence: CDR1 GTSNPN, CDR2 SVGIG (reference sequence). The CDR3, as DNA: TGTGCCTGGAGGGAAATCGGTCAGGGAAACTATGGCTACACCTTC. Encoded protein: CAWREIGQGNYGYTF.

The chain links TRBV7-2 to TRBJ2-3, with 7 bases fitting TRBD1. Per germline, CDR1 SGHTA and CDR2 FQGNSA. This CDR3 is built from 15 residues. After removal of 3 bases from V and 0 bases from J, the junction contained 3 bases not matched to a gene. The CDR3 region has the DNA TGTGCCAGCAGCTTCCGACAGGGTAGCACAGATACGCAGTATTTT. It yields the protein CASSFRQGSTDTQYF.

The chain recombines TRBV5-1 with TRBJ1-2; TRBD1 matches at 8 bases. This CDR3 is built from 16 residues. The trim removed 0 bases at V and 5 bases at J, leaving 9 bases unmatched. CDR1 and CDR2 from the germline V gene are SGHRS and YFSETQ. CDR3 sequence reads: CASSLVQGAVGYGYTF. The DNA of the CDR3 is TGCGCCAGCAGCTTGGTGCAGGGGGCGGTTGGATATGGCTACACCTTC. Full variable domain (outside the CDR3, taken from reference TRBV5-1 and TRBJ1-2): KAGVTQTPRYLIKTRGQQVTLSCSPISGHRSVSWYQQTPGQGLQFLFEYFSETQRNKGNFPGRFSGRQFSNSRSEMNVSTLELGDSALYLCASSLVQGAVGYGYTFGSGTRLTVV.

As regards this clone: In the same sample, other DNA sequences code for this CDR3. This chain links TRBV6-5 with TRBJ1-5; 8 positions match TRBD1. V shed 4 bases and J 1 base; nucleotides not matched to a gene: 0. There are 14 residues in the CDR3. In germline, CDR1 is MNHEY, CDR2 SVGAGI. CDR3 nucleotides: TGTGCCAGCAGTTGGGACAGGAGCAATCAGCCCCAGCATTTT. It yields the protein CASSWDRSNQPQHF.

The chain joins TRBV5-1 to TRBJ2-2; perhaps TRBD2 as D (6 bases). The germline CDR1 and CDR2 sequences are SGHRS and YFSETQ. The CDR3 covers 15 residues. V dropped 2 bases and J dropped 0 bases, with 8 bases sitting between them. CDR3 nucleotide sequence: TGCGCCAGCAGCTTACGGGAGCCGAACACCGGGGAGCTGTTTTTT. Its protein product is CASSLREPNTGELFF.

This clone appeared once. V is TRBV5-1 and J is TRBJ2-3; 7 bases align to TRBD1. J was trimmed by 0 bases and V by 0 bases; bases with no gene match: 13. CDR3 length equals 19 residues. Germline V gene lookup returns CDR1 SGHRS and CDR2 YFSETQ. The CDR3, as DNA: TGCGCCAGCAGCTTGGCCTATTGGACAGGAACGATTAGCACAGATACGCAGTATTTT. Amino acid sequence: CASSLAYWTGTISTDTQYF.

J is TRBJ2-3 and V is TRBV27, with 8 nucleotides matching TRBD2. J lost 3 bases, V lost 5 bases, and 4 bases had no gene match. Germline V gene lookup returns CDR1 MNHEY and CDR2 SMNVEV (reference sequence). CDR3 length equals 14 residues. CDR3 coding DNA: TGTGCCAGCAGTAAGCGGGAGTATACAGATACGCAGTATTTT. As protein: CASSKREYTDTQYF.

Points on this clone: The same CDR3 is also encoded by other DNA sequences in this sample. V and J are TRBV20-1 and TRBJ2-7, with D hard to call. Trimming removed 6 bases at V and 0 bases at J, with 6 bases between. CDR1 DFQATT and CDR2 SNEGSKA come from the germline V gene (reference sequence). This CDR3 has 11 residues. CDR3 DNA sequence: TGCAGTGCCGCGGCCTCCTACGAGCAGTACTTC. It encodes CSAAASYEQYF.